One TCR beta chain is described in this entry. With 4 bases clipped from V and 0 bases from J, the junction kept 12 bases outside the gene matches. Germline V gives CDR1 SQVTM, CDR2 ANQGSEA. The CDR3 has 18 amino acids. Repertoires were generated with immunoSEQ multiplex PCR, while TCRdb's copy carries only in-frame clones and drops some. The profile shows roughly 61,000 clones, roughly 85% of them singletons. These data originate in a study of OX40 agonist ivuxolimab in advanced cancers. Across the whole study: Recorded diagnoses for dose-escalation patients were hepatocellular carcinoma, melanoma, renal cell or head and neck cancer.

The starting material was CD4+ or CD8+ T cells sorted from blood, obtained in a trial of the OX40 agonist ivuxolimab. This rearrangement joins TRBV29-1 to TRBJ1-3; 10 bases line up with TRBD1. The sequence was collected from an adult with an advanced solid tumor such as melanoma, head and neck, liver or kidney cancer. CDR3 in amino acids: CSVGGQGRRGDSGNTIYF. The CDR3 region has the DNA TGCAGCGTTGGGGGACAGGGGCGTAGGGGAGACTCTGGAAACACCATATATTTT.